This TCR beta chain emerged from a study of blood T cells in healthy people across ages. The CDR3 is 15 residues long. Germline CDR1 and CDR2: SGHKS and YYEKEE (reference sequence). V shed 0 bases and J shed 6 bases, with 15 bases lying between them. PCR was performed a second time for 7 to 11 cycles using a sample-barcoded 5' primer and a J-beta primer mix. A template-switch adaptor that had 12 random nucleotides put a tag on each cDNA molecule. TCRdb used MiXCR to reprocess the 5' RACE reads, holding one entry per CDR3 protein. The table shows roughly 1,500,000 distinct CDR3 sequences, with approximately 40% occurring only once. The sample holds a few counts of this clonotype. Every donor gave 9 to 10 milliliters of peripheral blood.

Sequenced material: blood. The chain joins TRBV5-5 to TRBJ1-2; D gene ambiguous. This clonotype was sampled from a woman aged 18-30 years in good health. The CDR3 DNA sequence: TGTGCCAGCAGCTTGGATCGGGGTTACCCTAATGGCTACACCTTC. It specifies CASSLDRGYPNGYTF.